These T cell receptor beta chains were read from a single sample in a study of cytomegalovirus exposure and HLA in healthy donors. The data were produced by immunoSEQ multiplex PCR, yet TCRdb's version contains in-frame clones alone and is incomplete. The repertoire includes 150,000 to 200,000 clones, approximately 79% of them detected once, and approximately 1.5% sits in the top ten. Sequencing was carried out using PBMCs. The origin of the receptors is a girl between 5 and 17 years old in good health and CMV-seropositive. Each CDR3 is given with its conserved first and last residue. A D gene is named only where the DNA matches it firmly. Size is stated for part of the rows, as once, few or many counts, or as a class when the clone is expanded.

cdr3_length: 14; v_call: TRBV10-2; clone_size: few; d_call: TRBD1; j_call: TRBJ1-3; cdr3_aa: CASSRGQDGNTIYF; cdr3_nt: TGCGCCAGCAGTCGGGGACAGGATGGAAACACCATATATTTT
cdr3_length: 14; v_call: TRBV7-9; clone_size: once; d_call: TRBD1; j_call: TRBJ1-2; cdr3_aa: CASSPANNRGGYTF; cdr3_nt: TGTGCCAGCAGCCCTGCGAATAACAGGGGTGGCTACACCTTC
cdr3_length: 15; v_call: TRBV6-5; clone_size: .; d_call: .; j_call: TRBJ1-2; cdr3_aa: CASSLKGHSNYGYTF; cdr3_nt: TGTGCCAGCAGTTTAAAGGGACATTCTAACTATGGCTACACCTTC
cdr3_length: 13; v_call: TRBV7-9; clone_size: .; d_call: .; j_call: TRBJ2-5; cdr3_aa: CASSLAPEETQYF; cdr3_nt: TGTGCCAGCAGCTTAGCTCCGGAAGAGACCCAGTACTTC
cdr3_length: 12; v_call: TRBV25-1; clone_size: .; d_call: .; j_call: TRBJ2-5; cdr3_aa: CASSPGWETQYF; cdr3_nt: TGTGCCAGCAGTCCGGGGTGGGAGACCCAGTACTTC
cdr3_length: 13; v_call: TRBV29-1; clone_size: .; d_call: TRBD1; j_call: TRBJ1-5; cdr3_aa: CSVAGQGIQPQHF; cdr3_nt: TGCAGCGTTGCCGGACAGGGGATTCAGCCCCAGCATTTT
cdr3_length: 15; v_call: TRBV29-1; clone_size: .; d_call: TRBD2; j_call: TRBJ2-1; cdr3_aa: CSVEDTPSGEDEQFF; cdr3_nt: TGCAGCGTTGAAGATACGCCTAGCGGGGAGGATGAGCAGTTCTTC
cdr3_length: 15; v_call: TRBV4-1; clone_size: few; d_call: TRBD1; j_call: TRBJ2-7; cdr3_aa: CASSQGGQVAYEQYF; cdr3_nt: TGCGCCAGCAGCCAAGGGGGACAGGTGGCCTACGAGCAGTACTTC
cdr3_length: 15; v_call: TRBV19; clone_size: .; d_call: TRBD1; j_call: TRBJ2-5; cdr3_aa: CASSIPGTGQETQYF; cdr3_nt: TGTGCCAGTAGTATACCCGGGACAGGACAAGAGACCCAGTACTTC
cdr3_length: 12; v_call: TRBV5-1; clone_size: .; d_call: .; j_call: TRBJ2-7; cdr3_aa: CASSLAGNEQYF; cdr3_nt: TGCGCCAGCAGCTTGGCCGGGAACGAGCAGTACTTC
cdr3_length: 14; v_call: TRBV6-5; clone_size: .; d_call: TRBD1; j_call: TRBJ2-5; cdr3_aa: CASSYDRAGETQYF; cdr3_nt: TGTGCCAGCAGTTATGACAGGGCAGGGGAGACCCAGTACTTC
cdr3_length: 17; v_call: TRBV28; clone_size: .; d_call: TRBD2; j_call: TRBJ2-6; cdr3_aa: CASSPGLGISGANVLTF; cdr3_nt: TGTGCCAGCAGCCCGGGACTAGGGATATCTGGGGCCAACGTCCTGACTTTC
cdr3_length: 14; v_call: TRBV7-2; clone_size: .; d_call: TRBD2; j_call: TRBJ2-7; cdr3_aa: CASSQLAGPYEQYF; cdr3_nt: TGTGCCAGCAGCCAACTAGCGGGGCCCTACGAGCAGTACTTC
cdr3_length: 15; v_call: TRBV5-1; clone_size: .; d_call: .; j_call: TRBJ1-1; cdr3_aa: CASSPRAGMNTEAFF; cdr3_nt: TGCGCCAGCAGCCCGAGAGCAGGAATGAACACTGAAGCTTTCTTT
cdr3_length: 13; v_call: TRBV5-1; clone_size: .; d_call: TRBD1; j_call: TRBJ1-2; cdr3_aa: CASGQGDYYGYTF; cdr3_nt: TGCGCCAGTGGACAGGGGGACTACTATGGCTACACCTTC
cdr3_length: 12; v_call: TRBV6-6; clone_size: .; d_call: .; j_call: TRBJ2-7; cdr3_aa: CASTSAAYEQYF; cdr3_nt: TGTGCCAGCACCTCGGCGGCCTACGAGCAGTACTTC
cdr3_length: 15; v_call: TRBV5-1; clone_size: .; d_call: .; j_call: TRBJ1-1; cdr3_aa: CASSLWGGQESEAFF; cdr3_nt: TGCGCCAGCAGCTTGTGGGGGGGGCAGGAATCTGAAGCTTTCTTT
cdr3_length: 15; v_call: TRBV27; clone_size: .; d_call: TRBD2; j_call: TRBJ2-5; cdr3_aa: CASSLSGGHGETQYF; cdr3_nt: TGTGCCAGCAGTTTGAGCGGGGGCCATGGGGAGACCCAGTACTTC
cdr3_length: 15; v_call: TRBV5-1; clone_size: .; d_call: .; j_call: TRBJ2-2; cdr3_aa: CASSPLRGASGELFF; cdr3_nt: TGCGCCAGCAGCCCCCTACGGGGAGCGAGCGGGGAGCTGTTTTTT
cdr3_length: 14; v_call: TRBV7-2; clone_size: .; d_call: .; j_call: TRBJ1-6; cdr3_aa: CASSRPGKNSPLHF; cdr3_nt: TGTGCCAGCAGCCGCCCAGGGAAAAATTCACCCCTCCACTTT
cdr3_length: 14; v_call: TRBV5-4; clone_size: .; d_call: .; j_call: TRBJ1-1; cdr3_aa: CASSLRAGDTEAFF; cdr3_nt: TGTGCCAGCAGCTTACGAGCCGGGGACACTGAAGCTTTCTTT
cdr3_length: 15; v_call: TRBV6-5; clone_size: once; d_call: .; j_call: TRBJ2-3; cdr3_aa: CASSYSSPNTDTQYF; cdr3_nt: TGTGCCAGCAGTTACTCGAGTCCAAACACAGATACGCAGTATTTT
cdr3_length: 15; v_call: TRBV4-1; clone_size: .; d_call: TRBD2; j_call: TRBJ2-1; cdr3_aa: CASSPRDYAINEQFF; cdr3_nt: TGCGCCAGCAGCCCGCGGGACTACGCAATCAATGAGCAGTTCTTC
cdr3_length: 12; v_call: TRBV6-5; clone_size: .; d_call: .; j_call: TRBJ2-3; cdr3_aa: CASSSREDTQYF; cdr3_nt: TGTGCCAGCAGTTCGAGGGAGGATACGCAGTATTTT
cdr3_length: 15; v_call: TRBV21-1; clone_size: .; d_call: .; j_call: TRBJ2-3; cdr3_aa: CASSALTGITDTQYF; cdr3_nt: TGTGCCAGCAGCGCCTTGACAGGGATCACAGATACGCAGTATTTT
cdr3_length: 11; v_call: TRBV27; clone_size: .; d_call: .; j_call: TRBJ2-7; cdr3_aa: CASGSSYEQYF; cdr3_nt: TGTGCCAGCGGCAGCTCCTACGAGCAGTACTTC
cdr3_length: 14; v_call: TRBV2; clone_size: .; d_call: .; j_call: TRBJ2-7; cdr3_aa: CASSDQAFSYEQYF; cdr3_nt: TGTGCCAGCAGTGATCAGGCCTTCTCCTACGAGCAGTACTTC
cdr3_length: 13; v_call: TRBV19; clone_size: .; d_call: .; j_call: TRBJ1-2; cdr3_aa: CASRGLGNYGYTF; cdr3_nt: TGTGCCAGTAGGGGGCTGGGAAACTATGGCTACACCTTC
cdr3_length: 11; v_call: TRBV11-2; clone_size: .; d_call: .; j_call: TRBJ1-5; cdr3_aa: CASRRGQPQHF; cdr3_nt: TGTGCCAGCAGACGGGGGCAGCCCCAGCATTTT
cdr3_length: 13; v_call: TRBV10-3; clone_size: .; d_call: .; j_call: TRBJ2-7; cdr3_aa: CAISRLEAYEQYF; cdr3_nt: TGTGCCATCAGTCGACTAGAGGCTTACGAGCAGTACTTC
cdr3_length: 15; v_call: TRBV7-2; clone_size: .; d_call: TRBD2; j_call: TRBJ2-3; cdr3_aa: CASTAGGLGTDTQYF; cdr3_nt: TGTGCCAGCACGGCGGGAGGGCTAGGGACAGATACGCAGTATTTT
cdr3_length: 14; v_call: TRBV30; clone_size: .; d_call: TRBD1; j_call: TRBJ2-2; cdr3_aa: CAWGRTGNTGELFF; cdr3_nt: TGTGCCTGGGGCAGGACAGGGAACACCGGGGAGCTGTTTTTT
cdr3_length: 13; v_call: TRBV2; clone_size: .; d_call: .; j_call: TRBJ2-7; cdr3_aa: CASSTTVSYEQYF; cdr3_nt: TGTGCCAGCAGTACGACAGTCTCCTACGAGCAGTACTTC
cdr3_length: 14; v_call: TRBV4-3; clone_size: .; d_call: .; j_call: TRBJ2-3; cdr3_aa: CASSDRTLTDTQYF; cdr3_nt: TGCGCCAGCAGCGACAGGACCCTCACAGATACGCAGTATTTT
cdr3_length: 15; v_call: TRBV7-6; clone_size: .; d_call: TRBD2; j_call: TRBJ2-7; cdr3_aa: CASSLRGGRSYEQYF; cdr3_nt: TGTGCCAGCAGCCTCCGGGGGGGCCGGTCCTACGAGCAGTACTTC
cdr3_length: 14; v_call: TRBV7-9; clone_size: once; d_call: .; j_call: TRBJ1-2; cdr3_aa: CASSFLEGPSTYTF; cdr3_nt: TGTGCCAGCAGCTTTTTGGAGGGTCCCTCGACCTACACCTTC
cdr3_length: 11; v_call: TRBV2; clone_size: .; d_call: .; j_call: TRBJ2-5; cdr3_aa: CASSVYETQYF; cdr3_nt: TGTGCCAGCAGTGTGTATGAGACCCAGTACTTC
cdr3_length: 14; v_call: TRBV30; clone_size: .; d_call: .; j_call: TRBJ1-5; cdr3_aa: CAWKSDLICQPQHF; cdr3_nt: TGTGCCTGGAAGTCGGACTTGATATGTCAGCCCCAGCATTTT
cdr3_length: 16; v_call: TRBV5-6; clone_size: few; d_call: TRBD1; j_call: TRBJ1-5; cdr3_aa: CASSLDRGYSNQPQHF; cdr3_nt: TGTGCCAGCAGCTTGGACAGGGGTTATAGCAATCAGCCCCAGCATTTT
cdr3_length: 14; v_call: TRBV5-6; clone_size: once; d_call: TRBD1; j_call: TRBJ1-3; cdr3_aa: CASSYTGGENTIYF; cdr3_nt: TGTGCCAGCAGCTACACAGGGGGAGAAAACACCATATATTTT